This T cell receptor beta chain originates from a study of blood T cell repertoires in COVID-19. Study background: Collection of acute and convalescent COVID-19 samples took place in the United States, Italy and Spain. PBMCs, B-cell-depleted T cells, or T cells were the source of the cDNA or gDNA that made up the material.

Method: immunoSEQ multiplex PCR; TCRdb's copy keeps in-frame clones and lacks some. The sample records about 99,000 clones, roughly four fifths being singletons. V was shortened by 5 bases and J by 0 bases, with 6 bases between the two germline ends. CDR1 is SGHDT, CDR2 YYEEEE, per germline. The CDR3 sequence is 14 residues long. The sequence was collected from a man aged 55-75 years with acute or convalescent COVID-19. Sequencing was carried out using peripheral blood. This chain links TRBV5-6 with TRBJ2-6; possibly TRBD1 for D (5 bases). CDR3 in amino acids: CASSDSSGANVLTF. DNA for the CDR3: TGTGCCAGCAGTGACAGCTCTGGGGCCAACGTCCTGACTTTC.